Below are 7 T cell receptor beta chains sequenced from a single sample in a study of Graves' ophthalmopathy and Graves' hyperthyroidism. TCR beta CDR3 regions were amplified from RNA transcripts. After a first-round RT-PCR with HTBI primers, a second-round multiplex PCR was run. TCRdb used MiXCR to reprocess the multiplex PCR reads, holding one entry per CDR3 protein. The sample holds fewer than 650,000 distinct CDR3 sequences; around a fifth are singletons and the top ten take approximately 7.7%. Sequenced sample: peripheral blood. These receptor sequences come from a young woman with stable Graves' hyperthyroidism. Some clones in this sample may be carry-over from other donors' samples.

In its sample, this clonotype was seen a few times. The CDR3 does not close with the conserved phenylalanine or tryptophan, likely indicating a read error. This chain links TRBV11-2 with TRBJ2-5; TRBD2 aligns across 15 bases. The CDR3 spans 17 residues. Losses at the gene ends were 5 bases for V and 0 bases for J; bases not matched to a gene: 4. Per the germline V gene, CDR1 is SGHAT and CDR2 is FQNNGV. CDR3 sequence: CASSLGLAGGNQETQYL. The CDR3 DNA reads TGTGCCAGCAGCCTAGGACTAGCGGGGGGGAACCAAGAGACCCAGTACCTC.

The sample holds many counts of this clonotype. The V call is TRBV11-2, the J call TRBJ2-7; D may be TRBD1 (5 bases). CDR1 is SGHAT and CDR2 is FQNNGV in the germline V gene. Trimming removed 5 bases at V and 4 bases at J, with 12 bases between. The CDR3 covers 13 residues. The CDR3 region is CASSPTGAYEQYF. DNA for the CDR3: TGTGCCAGCAGCCCCACAGGTGCTTACGAGCAGTACTTC.

This clonotype was counted a few times. The chain couples TRBV18 to TRBJ2-7, with 8 nucleotides matching TRBD2. The CDR3 has 13 residues. Germline CDR1 and CDR2: KGHSH and LQKENI. Unmatched junction bases numbered 6, after V lost 5 bases and J lost 6 bases. CDR3 in DNA: TGTGCCAGCTCAACGGGACTAGATATCGAGCAGTACTTC. Protein sequence: CASSTGLDIEQYF. The whole variable domain, filled in from reference TRBV18 and TRBJ2-7, reads NAGVMQNPRHLVRRRGQEARLRCSPMKGHSHVYWYRQLPEEGLKFMVYLQKENIIDESGMPKERFSAEFPKEGPSILRIQQVVRGDSAAYFCASSTGLDIEQYFGPGTRLTVT.

V is TRBV20-1 and J is TRBJ1-1; 8 nucleotides line up with TRBD1. The CDR3 runs 14 residues. Trimming took 3 bases from V and 0 from J; bases not matched to a gene: 3. CDR1 DFQATT and CDR2 SNEGSKA come from the germline V gene (reference sequence). The DNA for the CDR3 is TGCAGTGCTAGCGACAGGGGTTTGAACACTGAAGCTTTCTTT. Translating it yields CSASDRGLNTEAFF.

This clonotype was counted only a few times. The germline gene is not matched at one end of the junction; a read error may be the cause. This chain links TRBV20-1 with TRBJ1-5; perhaps TRBD1 as D (5 bases). Germline CDR1 is DFQATT and CDR2 is SNEGSKA (reference sequence). The CDR3 has 14 residues. The CDR3 reads CSARRGGSNQPQQF. DNA for the CDR3: TGCAGTGCTAGACGGGGCGGGAGCAATCAGCCCCAGCAGTTT.

This clonotype was seen repeatedly, ten times or more. This sequence joins TRBV6-1 and TRBJ2-4; 15 nucleotides match TRBD2. The CDR3 loop spans 19 amino acids. The germline V gene encodes CDR1 MNHNS and CDR2 SASEGT. With V trimmed by 2 bases and J by 0 bases, 5 bases remained unmatched. CDR3 in DNA: TGTGCCAGCAGTGAACCTTGGACTAGCGGGAGGGTAGCCAAAAACATTCAGTACTTC. It translates to CASSEPWTSGRVAKNIQYF.

This clonotype was observed at least ten times. The V call is TRBV29-1, the J call TRBJ1-2; 11 bases are a match to TRBD1. J lost 12 bases, V lost 7 bases, and 7 bases had no gene match. CDR1 and CDR2 (germline): SQVTM, ANQGSEA. This CDR3 region has 11 residues. CDR3 sequence: CSGGTGGINTF. CDR3 DNA sequence: TGCAGCGGAGGGACAGGGGGGATAAACACCTTC.